One T cell receptor beta chain is described in this entry. Antigen: not known. Germline CDR1 is KGHDR and CDR2 is SFDVKD. V shed 4 bases and J shed 4 bases, with 18 bases lying between them. This CDR3 has 16 amino acids. This sample was taken from a study of Ad26.COV2.S vaccination and SARS-CoV-2 variants. General observations from the study: People who got the vaccine or the placebo had similar non-spike TCR breadth.

Treatment here: approximately 18 received Ad26.COV2.S at low or high dose, single or two shots; about 5 received placebo; per-sample allocation not given. Collection of samples fell on day 63 after the first vaccine or placebo injection. Some clones are missing from TCRdb's copy, which holds only in-frame ones; the method was immunoSEQ multiplex PCR. This sample has roughly 350,000 clones, with about 86% found just once. The sequences come from peripheral blood, collected in a trial of Ad26.COV2.S vaccine versus placebo. The sequence was obtained from a person aged 18-65 years who received the Ad26.COV2.S COVID-19 vaccine or a placebo. V gene TRBV24-1 combines with J gene TRBJ2-5; D is possibly TRBD1 (6 bases). Written as DNA, the CDR3 is TGTGCCACCAGTGAATCTCGGGGACAAGGGCGAGAGACCCAGTACTTC. This codes for CATSESRGQGRETQYF.